This is a list of T cell receptor beta chains from one sample in a study of cytomegalovirus exposure and HLA in healthy donors. The method was immunoSEQ multiplex PCR; TCRdb's version includes in-frame clones alone and lacks a portion of them. There are approximately 200,000 clones in the sample; roughly 88% occur only once, and around an eighth lies in the top ten. Input material: PBMCs. These receptors were taken from a woman in her thirties in good health and CMV-seropositive. CDR3s include the opening cysteine and the closing phenylalanine or tryptophan. A D gene is named only where the DNA matches it firmly. The size of a clone is reported for some rows only, either as once, few or many, or as a class for expanded clones.

J	size	D	V	DNA	CDR3
TRBJ2-5	few	NA	TRBV6-5	TGTGCCAGCAGTTACGGGCGGACACAAGAGACCCAGTACTTC	CASSYGRTQETQYF
TRBJ1-5	NA	NA	TRBV19	TGTGCCAGTAGTATAACAGGGTATCAGCCCCAGCATTTT	CASSITGYQPQHF
TRBJ1-1	NA	TRBD1	TRBV6-5	TGTGCCAGCAGTCCGACAGGGCTCGGGAACACTGAAGCTTTCTTT	CASSPTGLGNTEAFF
TRBJ2-7	few	NA	TRBV10-3	TGTGCCATCAGTGAGGCAGAAGACTACGAGCAGTACTTC	CAISEAEDYEQYF
TRBJ2-5	NA	NA	TRBV25-1	TGTGCCAGCAGTGAATTTAACCCCCGGGAGACCCAGTACTTC	CASSEFNPRETQYF
TRBJ1-5	NA	TRBD1	TRBV5-6	TGTGCCAGCAGCTGGACAGGGGCGAGCAATCAGCCCCAGCATTTT	CASSWTGASNQPQHF
TRBJ2-7	NA	NA	TRBV28	TGTGCCAGCAGTAGGGCGGGGTACGAGCAGTACTTC	CASSRAGYEQYF
TRBJ1-4	few	NA	TRBV2	TGTGCCAGCCTCGGGACTATCGGCGGAAAACTGTTTTTT	CASLGTIGGKLFF
TRBJ2-5	NA	NA	TRBV20-1	TGCAGTGCTAGAGACCGGGGGACCCAGTACTTC	CSARDRGTQYF
TRBJ2-7	NA	NA	TRBV6-1	TGTGCCAGCAGAGAGACAGGAGGTGAGCAGTACTTC	CASRETGGEQYF
TRBJ1-4	NA	TRBD1	TRBV6-1	TGTGCCAGCACCTACAGGGGGTTCGGGGAAAAACTGTTTTTT	CASTYRGFGEKLFF
TRBJ2-7	NA	TRBD2	TRBV18	TGTGCCAGCTCAGCCGGGACTAGCGGGAGTAAGTACTTC	CASSAGTSGSKYF
TRBJ1-5	NA	NA	TRBV6-6	TGTGCCAGCCATGCCGGGGAGACGGATCAGCCCCAGCATTTT	CASHAGETDQPQHF
TRBJ2-7	NA	TRBD2	TRBV9	TGTGCCAGCAGCCAAGGACTAGCGGGATCCCGGGGGGCCTCCTACGAGCAGTACTTC	CASSQGLAGSRGASYEQYF
TRBJ2-7	NA	NA	TRBV28	TGTGCCAGCAGTTCCCCGGGATTCTACGAGCAGTACTTC	CASSSPGFYEQYF
TRBJ1-2	NA	TRBD1	TRBV10-3	TGTGCCATCAGTGGCTCTCCGGGACAGGTCTATGGCTACACCTTC	CAISGSPGQVYGYTF
TRBJ2-3	NA	NA	TRBV5-1	TGCGCCAGCAGCTCCCGGACTTTTAACACAGATACGCAGTATTTT	CASSSRTFNTDTQYF
TRBJ1-2	NA	TRBD1	TRBV20-1	TGCAGTGCTAGTGAACAGGGGGCGAGATTCTTC	CSASEQGARFF
TRBJ1-1	NA	TRBD1	TRBV19	TGTGCCAGTCAACAGGGGGCGAACACTGAAGCTTTCTTT	CASQQGANTEAFF
TRBJ2-2	NA	TRBD1	TRBV7-6	TGTGCCAGCAGCACCCTCGGGGGCAGGGGGCCGGTCACCGGGGAGCTGTTTTTT	CASSTLGGRGPVTGELFF
TRBJ2-7	NA	TRBD1	TRBV6-1	TGTGCCAGCAGGGCCGGGACAGGGACATACGAGCAGTACTTC	CASRAGTGTYEQYF
TRBJ2-3	NA	TRBD1	TRBV15	TGTGCCACCAGCGACCTGACACAGGGGGGAACAGATACGCAGTATTTT	CATSDLTQGGTDTQYF
TRBJ1-2	NA	NA	TRBV29-1	TGCAGCGTTGGTGTATCGGGGGTCCCCTATGGCTACACCTTC	CSVGVSGVPYGYTF
TRBJ1-4	NA	NA	TRBV4-2	TGTGCCAGCAGCCAGACTCCAGGGGCCGGGAATGAAAAACTGTTTTTT	CASSQTPGAGNEKLFF